The following is a T cell receptor (beta chain) sequence with its context. What it binds is not known. This CDR3 has 9 amino acids. Germline CDR1 is MNHNS and CDR2 is SASEGT. Trimming removed 3 bases at V and 6 bases at J, with 0 bases between. The entry originates in a study of naive CD8 T cells in extremely preterm neonates. Study-wide results and limits: Preterm CDR3s were shorter than older groups', with fewer N additions and less trimming. iChao1 richness was lowest in preterm neonates, significantly versus all ages. Preterm neonates shared more CDR3 nucleotide sequences (approximately 2.7%) than older groups.

TCRdb's table, derived via immunoSEQ multiplex PCR, lists solely in-frame clones and lacks some. Of about 940 clones in the sample, 95% to 98% are singletons; the top ten hold roughly 2%. Preterm samples came from extremely preterm deliveries at roughly 22-28 weeks. The sample holds sorted live naive CD8+ CD45RA+CCR7+ T cells. The receptor's source is a girl who was born preterm. Source material: naive CD8+ T cells from cord blood. The rearrangement links TRBV6-1 to TRBJ2-7; D gene ambiguous. The CDR3 DNA sequence: TGTGCCAGCAGTGACGAGCAGTACTTC. Translated, it gives CASSDEQYF.